The clone carrying this T cell receptor (beta chain) appeared many times. The CDR3 runs to 15 residues. Trimming cost V 3 bases and J 2 bases, with 11 bases left between them. Germline V gene data show CDR1 as LGHNA and CDR2 as YSLEER. The sample belongs to a study of response to subunit inactivated influenza vaccine. TCRdb redid the calling of the RT-PCR reads with MiXCR, one entry per CDR3 protein. The sample yields about 170,000 distinct CDR3 sequences, approximately 12% seen once. This sample also belongs to another study, concerning T cells expressing NK-cell markers. That study reports: The cDNA for TCR beta came from 5'RACE template switching with UMIs. The eight sequenced donors comprised seven who were HCMV-seropositive and one who was seronegative.

The sequences come from CD8+ T cells sorted from PBMCs, collected less than 13 days after vaccination. The receptor's source is a man in his forties or fifties who received an inactivated influenza vaccine. The chain combines TRBV4-3 with TRBJ2-1, with a tentative D call TRBD1 (5 bases). CDR3 amino acids: CASSQTEGAYNEQFF. CDR3 coding DNA: TGCGCCAGCAGCCAGACGGAAGGGGCCTACAATGAGCAGTTCTTC.